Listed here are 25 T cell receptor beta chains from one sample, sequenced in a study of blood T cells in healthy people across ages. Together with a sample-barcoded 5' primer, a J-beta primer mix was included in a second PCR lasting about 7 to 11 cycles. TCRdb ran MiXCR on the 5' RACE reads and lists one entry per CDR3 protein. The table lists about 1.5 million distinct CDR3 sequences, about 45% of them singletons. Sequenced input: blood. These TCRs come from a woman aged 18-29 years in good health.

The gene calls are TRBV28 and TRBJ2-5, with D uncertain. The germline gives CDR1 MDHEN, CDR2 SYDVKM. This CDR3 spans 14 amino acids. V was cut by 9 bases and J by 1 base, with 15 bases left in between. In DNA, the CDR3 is TGTGCCAGTATCCCAGTTGGGTCCCAAGAGACCCAGTACTTC. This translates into CASIPVGSQETQYF.

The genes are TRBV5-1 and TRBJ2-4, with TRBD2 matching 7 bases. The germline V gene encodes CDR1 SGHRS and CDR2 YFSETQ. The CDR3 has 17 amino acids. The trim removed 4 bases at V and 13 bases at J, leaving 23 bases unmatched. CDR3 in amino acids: CASSRTRGGDISNEQYF. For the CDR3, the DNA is TGCGCCAGCAGCCGGACTAGGGGCGGAGATATTAGCAATGAGCAGTACTTC. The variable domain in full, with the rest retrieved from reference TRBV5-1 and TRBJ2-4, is KAGVTQTPRYLIKTRGQQVTLSCSPISGHRSVSWYQQTPGQGLQFLFEYFSETQRNKGNFPGRFSGRQFSNSRSEMNVSTLELGDSALYLCASSRTRGGDISNEQYFGAGTRLSVL.

Written as DNA, the CDR3 is TGCGCCAGCAGCCACCTTCCTGGCGGCAACACTGAAGCTTTCTTT. Translation gives CASSHLPGGNTEAFF. This sequence joins TRBV4-1 and TRBJ1-1; unclear D gene. Germline lookup yields CDR1 MGHRA and CDR2 YSYEKL. The CDR3 runs to 15 residues. Trimming took off 3 bases at V and 2 bases at J, with 13 bases between the two ends.

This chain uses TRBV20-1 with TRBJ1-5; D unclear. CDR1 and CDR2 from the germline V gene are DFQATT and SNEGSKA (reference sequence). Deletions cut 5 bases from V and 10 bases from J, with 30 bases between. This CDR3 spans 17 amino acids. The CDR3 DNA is TGCAGTGCTGCCCCCTCCCACGTCTTACAGCTATTTTCCCCCCAGCATTTT. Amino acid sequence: CSAAPSHVLQLFSPQHF.

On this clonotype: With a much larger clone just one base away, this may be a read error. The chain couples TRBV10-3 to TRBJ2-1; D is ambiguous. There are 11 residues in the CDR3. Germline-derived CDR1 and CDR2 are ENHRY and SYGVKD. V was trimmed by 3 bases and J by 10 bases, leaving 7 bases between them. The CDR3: CAISDSYEQFF. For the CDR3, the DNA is TGTGCCATCAGTGACTCCTACGAGCAGTTCTTC.

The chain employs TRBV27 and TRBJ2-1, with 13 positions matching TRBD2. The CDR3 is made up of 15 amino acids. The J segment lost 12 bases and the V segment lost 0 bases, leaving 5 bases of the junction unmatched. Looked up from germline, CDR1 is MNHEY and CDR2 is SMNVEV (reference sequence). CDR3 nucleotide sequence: TGTGCCAGCAGTTTATCGGTTGGGACTAGCGGGATGCAGTTCTTC. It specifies CASSLSVGTSGMQFF.

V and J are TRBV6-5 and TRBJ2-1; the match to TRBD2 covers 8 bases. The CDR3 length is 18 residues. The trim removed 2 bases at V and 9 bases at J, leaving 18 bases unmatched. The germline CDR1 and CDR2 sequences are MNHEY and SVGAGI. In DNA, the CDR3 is TGTGCCAGCAGTTACCCGTGTCTTAGCGGGACCCGATGCGGTGAGCAGTTCTTC. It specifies CASSYPCLSGTRCGEQFF.

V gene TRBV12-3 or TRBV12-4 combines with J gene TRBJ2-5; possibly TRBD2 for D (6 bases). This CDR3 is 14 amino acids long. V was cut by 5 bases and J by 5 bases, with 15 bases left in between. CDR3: CASSTWTGRETQYF. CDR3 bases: TGTGCCAGCAGTACCTGGACTGGGAGGGAGACCCAGTACTTC.

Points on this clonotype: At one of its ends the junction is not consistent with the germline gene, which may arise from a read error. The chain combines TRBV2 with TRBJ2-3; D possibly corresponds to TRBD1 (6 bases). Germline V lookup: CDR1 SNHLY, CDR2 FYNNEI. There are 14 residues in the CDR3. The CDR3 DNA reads TGTTCCAGCAGTGAGCAGGGGAGCACAGATACGCAGTATTTT. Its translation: CSSSEQGSTDTQYF.

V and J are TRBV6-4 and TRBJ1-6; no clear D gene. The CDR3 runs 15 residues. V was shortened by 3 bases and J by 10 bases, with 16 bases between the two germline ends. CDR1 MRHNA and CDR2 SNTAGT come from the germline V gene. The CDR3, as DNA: TGTGCCAGCAGTGAGCAGGCGGCTCAGCCCTCACCCCTCCACTTT. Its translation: CASSEQAAQPSPLHF.

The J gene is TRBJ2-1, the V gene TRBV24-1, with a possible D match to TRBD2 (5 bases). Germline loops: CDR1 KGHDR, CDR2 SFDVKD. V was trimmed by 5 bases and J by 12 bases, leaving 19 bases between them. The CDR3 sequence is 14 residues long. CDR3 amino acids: CATSGPADPTGQFF. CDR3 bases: TGTGCCACCAGTGGACCAGCGGACCCCACCGGGCAGTTCTTC.

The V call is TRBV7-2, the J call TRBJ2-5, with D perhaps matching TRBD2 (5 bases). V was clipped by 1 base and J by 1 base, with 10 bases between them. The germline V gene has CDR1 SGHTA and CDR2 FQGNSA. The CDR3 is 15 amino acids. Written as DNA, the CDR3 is TGTGCCAGCAGCTTAGAGCGAGGGATCCAAGAGACCCAGTACTTC. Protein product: CASSLERGIQETQYF.

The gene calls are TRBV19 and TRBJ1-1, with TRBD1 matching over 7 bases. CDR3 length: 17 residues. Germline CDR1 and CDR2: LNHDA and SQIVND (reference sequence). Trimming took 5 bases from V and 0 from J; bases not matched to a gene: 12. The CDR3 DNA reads TGTGCCAGTAGTTGGGGAATGACAGGGCGGTTGAACACTGAAGCTTTCTTT. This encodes CASSWGMTGRLNTEAFF.

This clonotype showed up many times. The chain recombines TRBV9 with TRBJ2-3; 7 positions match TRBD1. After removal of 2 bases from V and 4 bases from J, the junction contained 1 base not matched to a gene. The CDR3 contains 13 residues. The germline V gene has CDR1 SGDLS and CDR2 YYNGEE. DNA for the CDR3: TGTGCCAGCAGCGTCACAGGGGCAGATACGCAGTATTTT. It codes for CASSVTGADTQYF. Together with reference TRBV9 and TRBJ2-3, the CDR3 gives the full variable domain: DSGVTQTPKHLITATGQRVTLRCSPRSGDLSVYWYQQSLDQGLQFLIQYYNGEERAKGNILERFSAQQFPDLHSELNLSSLELGDSALYFCASSVTGADTQYFGPGTRLTVL.

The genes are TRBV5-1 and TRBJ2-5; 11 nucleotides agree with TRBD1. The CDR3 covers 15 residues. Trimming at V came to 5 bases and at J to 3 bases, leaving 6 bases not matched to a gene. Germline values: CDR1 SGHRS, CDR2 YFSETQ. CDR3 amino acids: CASRWTGGAEETQYF. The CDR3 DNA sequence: TGCGCCAGCAGATGGACAGGGGGCGCGGAAGAGACCCAGTACTTC.

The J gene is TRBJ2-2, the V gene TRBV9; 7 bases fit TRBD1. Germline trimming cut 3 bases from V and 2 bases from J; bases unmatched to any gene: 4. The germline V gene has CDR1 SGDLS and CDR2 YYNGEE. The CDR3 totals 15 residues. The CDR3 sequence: CASSDGTVNTGELFF. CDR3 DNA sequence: TGTGCCAGCAGCGACGGGACAGTAAACACCGGGGAGCTGTTTTTT.

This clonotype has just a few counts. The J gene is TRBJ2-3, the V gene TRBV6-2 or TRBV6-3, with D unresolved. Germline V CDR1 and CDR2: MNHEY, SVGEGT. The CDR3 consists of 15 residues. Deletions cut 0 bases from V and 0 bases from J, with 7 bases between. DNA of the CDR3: TGTGCCAGCAGTTACTCGATGGCTAGCACAGATACGCAGTATTTT. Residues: CASSYSMASTDTQYF.

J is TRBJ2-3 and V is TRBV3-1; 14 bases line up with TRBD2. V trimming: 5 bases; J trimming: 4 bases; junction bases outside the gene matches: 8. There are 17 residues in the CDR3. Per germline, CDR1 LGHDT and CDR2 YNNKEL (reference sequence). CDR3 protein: CASSNLRLAGGSDTQYF. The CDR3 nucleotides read TGTGCCAGCAGCAATCTCCGACTAGCGGGAGGGTCAGATACGCAGTATTTT.

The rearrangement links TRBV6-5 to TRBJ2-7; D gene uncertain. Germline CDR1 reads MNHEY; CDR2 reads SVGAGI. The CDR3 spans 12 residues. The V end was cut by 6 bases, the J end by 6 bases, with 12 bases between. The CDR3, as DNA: TGTGCCAGCAGGTTTCTAGTAACCGAGCAGTACTTC. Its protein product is CASRFLVTEQYF.

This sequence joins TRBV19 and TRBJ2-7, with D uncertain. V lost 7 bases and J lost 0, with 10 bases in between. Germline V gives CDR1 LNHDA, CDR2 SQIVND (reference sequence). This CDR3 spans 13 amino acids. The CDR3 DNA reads TGTGCCAGTAAAGACCCCAGCTCCTACGAGCAGTACTTC. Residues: CASKDPSSYEQYF.

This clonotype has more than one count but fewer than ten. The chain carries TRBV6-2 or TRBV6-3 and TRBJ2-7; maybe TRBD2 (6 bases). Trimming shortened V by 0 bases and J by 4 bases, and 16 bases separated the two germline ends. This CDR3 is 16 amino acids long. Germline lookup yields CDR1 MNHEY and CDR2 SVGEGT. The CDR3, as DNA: TGTGCCAGCAGTTACTCCGGGACTCCAAGACCATACGAGCAGTACTTC. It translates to CASSYSGTPRPYEQYF.

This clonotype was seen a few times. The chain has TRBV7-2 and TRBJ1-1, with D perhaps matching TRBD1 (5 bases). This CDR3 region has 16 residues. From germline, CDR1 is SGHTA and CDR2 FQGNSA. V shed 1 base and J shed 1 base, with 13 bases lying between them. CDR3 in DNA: TGTGCCAGCAGCTTAGTCGGGACGGAAAAGAACACTGAAGCTTTCTTT. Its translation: CASSLVGTEKNTEAFF.

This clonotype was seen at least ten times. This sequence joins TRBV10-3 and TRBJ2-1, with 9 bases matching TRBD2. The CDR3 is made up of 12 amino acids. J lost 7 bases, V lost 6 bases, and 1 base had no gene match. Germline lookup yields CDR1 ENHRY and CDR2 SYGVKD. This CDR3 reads CAIRAGGNEQFF. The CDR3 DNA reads TGTGCCATCAGAGCGGGGGGAAATGAGCAGTTCTTC.

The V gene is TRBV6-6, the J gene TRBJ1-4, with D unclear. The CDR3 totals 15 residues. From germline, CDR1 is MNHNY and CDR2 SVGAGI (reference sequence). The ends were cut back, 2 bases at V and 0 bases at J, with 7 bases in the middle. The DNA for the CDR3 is TGTGCCAGCAGTTACCCTCACTCAACTAATGAAAAACTGTTTTTT. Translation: CASSYPHSTNEKLFF.

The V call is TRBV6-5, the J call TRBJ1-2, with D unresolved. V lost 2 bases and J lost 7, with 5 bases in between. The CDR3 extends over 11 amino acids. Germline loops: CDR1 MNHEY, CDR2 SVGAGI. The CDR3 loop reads CASSYPGGYTF. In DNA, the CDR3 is TGTGCCAGCAGTTACCCCGGTGGCTACACCTTC.